This entry describes one T cell receptor (beta chain). This entry belongs to a study of blood T cells in healthy people across ages. Total RNA extraction produced at least 5.5 micrograms (per sample) for the study. The CDR3 length is 15 residues. In germline, CDR1 is SNHLY, CDR2 FYNNEI. Trimming at V came to 4 bases and at J to 7 bases, leaving 6 bases not matched to a gene. A second 7 to 11 cycle PCR used barcoded and J-beta primers. A tag from a template-switch adaptor with 12 random nucleotides marked each cDNA molecule. TCRdb re-called the 5' RACE reads with MiXCR, one entry per CDR3 protein. The table lists 1.4 million or so distinct CDR3 sequences, approximately 43% of them singletons.

This sequence originates from a woman aged 18-29 years in good health. Sequenced input: blood. The J gene is TRBJ1-6, the V gene TRBV2; 8 bases line up with TRBD1. The CDR3 is CASSGETGGNSPLHF. CDR3 nucleotides: TGTGCCAGCAGTGGTGAAACAGGGGGAAATTCACCCCTCCACTTT.